Below, 5 T cell receptor beta chains from the same sample are listed, as sequenced in a study of vaccination effects on CD4 cells after COVID-19. Data came from immunoSEQ multiplex PCR; TCRdb stores just in-frame clones and leaves some out. This table has tens of thousands of clones, about 73% appearing once. Within the ViraFEST assay, antigen-specific CD4+ T cells underwent expansion with viral peptide pools prior to sequencing. Isolating CD4+ T cells followed roughly ten days of culture. Participants got two doses of BNT162b2 or mRNA-1273 vaccine. Their recognized antigens are unknown. This specimen consisted of CD4+ T cells from PBMCs cultured with SARS-CoV-2 spike peptides, obtained after COVID-19 vaccination. These receptors were collected from a human donor who received a COVID-19 vaccine.

As DNA, the CDR3 is TGTGCCAGTAGTCCCGGGCGTAGCTACGAGCAGTACTTC. Protein: CASSPGRSYEQYF. This chain joins TRBV19 and TRBJ2-7; D gene uncertain. Trimming removed 5 bases from V and 3 bases from J, with 11 bases in between. Germline V gene sequence: CDR1 LNHDA, CDR2 SQIVND (reference sequence). The CDR3 is 13 residues long. Based on the CDR3 plus reference TRBV19 and TRBJ2-7, the full variable domain is DGGITQSPKYLFRKEGQNVTLSCEQNLNHDAMYWYRQDPGQGLRLIYYSQIVNDFQKGDIAEGYSVSREKKESFPLTVTSAQKNPTAFYLCASSPGRSYEQYFGPGTRLTVT.

In its sample, this clone was seen once. This sequence joins TRBV5-6 and TRBJ1-5; 7 nucleotides align to TRBD1. The CDR3 length is 13 residues. Germline CDR1 and CDR2: SGHDT and YYEEEE. The J segment lost 4 bases and the V segment lost 5 bases, leaving 3 bases of the junction unmatched. The chain's CDR3 is CASSLTGNQPQHF. The CDR3 DNA reads as TGTGCCAGCAGTTTGACAGGGAATCAGCCCCAGCATTTT.

The chain carries TRBV19 and TRBJ2-5; D is perhaps TRBD2 (5 bases). Germline V gene lookup returns CDR1 LNHDA and CDR2 SQIVND (reference sequence). The V end was cut by 3 bases, the J end by 3 bases, with 5 bases between. The CDR3 contains 12 residues. Here the CDR3 DNA reads TGTGCCAGTAGTATCGGGGAAGAGACCCAGTACTTC. Translated: CASSIGEETQYF.

This clone was observed a few times. The rearrangement joins TRBV7-9 to TRBJ2-3, with 13 positions matching TRBD2. V lost 2 bases, J lost 0 bases, and 8 bases stayed unmatched. CDR3 length equals 19 residues. Germline V CDR1 and CDR2: SEHNR, FQNEAQ (reference sequence). This CDR3 is CASSLSPTSGRSSTDTQYF. The CDR3 nucleotides are TGTGCCAGCAGCTTATCCCCGACTAGCGGGAGGTCTAGCACAGATACGCAGTATTTT.

The J gene is TRBJ2-1, the V gene TRBV27; TRBD2 aligns across 7 bases. The V gene's germline CDR1 is MNHEY and CDR2 SMNVEV (reference sequence). J gave up 1 base and V 6 bases, and 9 bases lay outside the gene matches. The CDR3 spans 16 residues. The CDR3 is CASRVKGLQSYNEQFF. The CDR3 bases are TGTGCCAGCAGAGTAAAGGGACTACAATCCTACAATGAGCAGTTCTTC.